The 19 T cell receptor beta chains below were found in one sample sequenced in a study of yellow fever vaccine responses in identical twins. TCRdb called the RT-PCR reads again in MiXCR, with one record for every CDR3 protein. The sample consists of fewer than 3,000 distinct CDR3 sequences, roughly four fifths of them appearing once. This sample comprised T cells from blood (PBMCs), unsorted or a sorted subset (not recorded which), obtained before or after yellow fever vaccination (not recorded which). These receptors were obtained from a female donor who received the yellow fever vaccine.

The chain joins TRBV20-1 to TRBJ1-6, with 7 positions matching TRBD1. The CDR3 is 15 residues long. Unmatched junction bases numbered 7, after V lost 3 bases and J lost 5 bases. Germline V gives CDR1 DFQATT, CDR2 SNEGSKA (reference sequence). The CDR3 loop reads CSASPTTGNNSPLHF. The CDR3 DNA follows: TGCAGTGCTAGTCCTACGACAGGGAATAATTCACCCCTCCACTTT.

This clonotype has only a few counts. This chain uses TRBV6-5 with TRBJ1-1; no firm D call. Trimming removed 4 bases at V and 0 bases at J, with 15 bases between. The V gene's germline CDR1 is MNHEY and CDR2 SVGAGI. This CDR3 is built from 16 residues. The CDR3 nucleotides are TGTGCCAGCAGTTCCCCTATAGGACTGATGAACACTGAAGCTTTCTTT. Amino acid sequence: CASSSPIGLMNTEAFF.

CDR3 amino acids: CSVQGTGSSSYEQYF. Here the CDR3 DNA reads TGCAGCGTCCAGGGGACAGGTTCGAGCTCCTACGAGCAGTACTTC. The rearrangement joins TRBV29-1 to TRBJ2-7; the match to TRBD1 covers 8 bases. The germline gives CDR1 SQVTM, CDR2 ANQGSEA. Germline trimming cut 6 bases from V and 0 bases from J; bases unmatched to any gene: 10. The CDR3 is made up of 15 amino acids.

Only a few counts were recorded for this clonotype. V and J are TRBV28 and TRBJ2-1; D uncertain. The CDR3 is 11 amino acids. CDR1 and CDR2 (germline): MDHEN, SYDVKM. V was trimmed by 7 bases and J by 5 bases, leaving 6 bases between them. The CDR3 loop reads CASNRNNEQFF. As DNA, the CDR3 is TGTGCCAGCAACAGAAACAATGAGCAGTTCTTC.

V gene TRBV15 combines with J gene TRBJ1-4; D is perhaps TRBD1 (5 bases). V lost 3 bases, J lost 3 bases, and 11 bases lay in between. CDR1 is LNHNV and CDR2 is YYDKDF in the germline V gene (reference sequence). CDR3 length: 15 residues. CDR3 loop: CATSRGTSPNEKLFF. The CDR3 DNA follows: TGTGCCACCAGCAGGGGGACCAGCCCTAATGAAAAACTGTTTTTT.

This clonotype showed up just once. The chain uses TRBV30 and TRBJ1-2; the D is unclear. Germline loops: CDR1 GTSNPN, CDR2 SVGIG (reference sequence). The length of the CDR3 is 15 residues. The V end was cut by 2 bases, the J end by 4 bases, with 17 bases between. The CDR3 bases are TGTGCCTGGAGTCCCCCGGACTCTTCCGGCTATGGCTACACCTTC. As protein: CAWSPPDSSGYGYTF.

Written as DNA, the CDR3 is TGTGCCAGCAGACCCGGGACTAGCGGGTACGAGCAGTACTTC. This codes for CASRPGTSGYEQYF. J is TRBJ2-7 and V is TRBV11-1; 12 bases are a match to TRBD2. There are 14 residues in the CDR3. CDR1 and CDR2 (germline): SGHAT, FQDESV (reference sequence). Losses at the gene ends were 6 bases for V and 4 bases for J; bases not matched to a gene: 4. The complete variable domain, with remaining parts taken from reference TRBV11-1 and TRBJ2-7, reads EAEVAQSPRYKITEKSQAVAFWCDPISGHATLYWYRQILGQGPELLVQFQDESVVDDSQLPKDRFSAERLKGVDSTLKIQPAELGDSAMYLCASRPGTSGYEQYFGPGTRLTVT.

The gene calls are TRBV5-1 and TRBJ2-1; no reliable D call. The germline gives CDR1 SGHRS, CDR2 YFSETQ. Trimming shortened V by 0 bases and J by 5 bases, and 9 bases separated the two germline ends. The CDR3 spans 14 residues. The DNA for the CDR3 is TGCGCCAGCAGCTTGGTCGACCCTCACAATGAGCAGTTCTTC. It is translated as CASSLVDPHNEQFF.

The CDR3 is CSVEFRNTQYF. The CDR3 region has the DNA TGCAGCGTTGAGTTTAGGAATACGCAGTATTTT. The rearrangement links TRBV29-1 to TRBJ2-3; D unresolved. Looked up from germline, CDR1 is SQVTM and CDR2 is ANQGSEA. V was cut by 3 bases and J by 7 bases, with 8 bases left in between. The CDR3 length is 11 residues.

The V and J genes are TRBV12-3 or TRBV12-4 and TRBJ2-2; the match to TRBD1 covers 8 bases. The CDR3 runs to 15 residues. The V and J ends lost 4 bases and 4 bases, in that order; junction bases with no gene match: 5. Here the CDR3 reads CASSSTGAVTGELFF. Written as DNA, the CDR3 is TGTGCCAGCAGTTCGACAGGGGCTGTCACCGGGGAGCTGTTTTTT.

V usage is TRBV6-1 and J usage is TRBJ1-2; tentative D call: TRBD1 (5 bases). This CDR3 spans 13 amino acids. Germline V gives CDR1 MNHNS, CDR2 SASEGT. V lost 6 bases to trimming and J lost 2 bases, with 10 bases between them. The CDR3 reads CASSPGTNYGYTF. In DNA form, the CDR3 reads TGTGCCAGCAGCCCCGGGACGAACTATGGCTACACCTTC.

This rearrangement joins TRBV4-2 to TRBJ2-6, with D possibly being TRBD1 (6 bases). Per the germline V gene, CDR1 is LGHNA and CDR2 is YNFKEQ. The CDR3 sequence is 15 residues long. Between the trimmed V and J ends, which lost 3 bases and 1 base, there was a span of 7 bases. The CDR3 is CASSHGQSGANVLTF. The CDR3 DNA reads as TGTGCCAGCAGCCACGGACAGTCTGGGGCCAACGTCCTGACTTTC.

The CDR3 nucleotides read TGTGCCAGCGTTCGCGGGATCCCAGATACGCAGTATTTT. The encoded protein is CASVRGIPDTQYF. The gene calls are TRBV13 and TRBJ2-3; possible D gene TRBD2, 6 bases. Germline CDR1 PRHDT, CDR2 FYEKMQ (reference sequence). V was trimmed by 8 bases and J by 4 bases, leaving 13 bases between them. CDR3 length: 13 amino acids.

The chain carries TRBV19 and TRBJ2-1, with TRBD1 as a possible D gene (6 bases). Germline V gene lookup returns CDR1 LNHDA and CDR2 SQIVND (reference sequence). Trimming stripped 7 bases from V and 3 bases from J, with 10 bases between. CDR3 length equals 13 residues. The CDR3 nucleotides read TGTGCCAGTACCCCGGACAGCTACAATGAGCAGTTCTTC. This gives the protein CASTPDSYNEQFF.

In its sample, this clonotype was seen a few times. The chain is built from TRBV11-1 and TRBJ2-2; 9 bases are shared with TRBD1. CDR3 length: 16 amino acids. Germline CDR1 and CDR2: SGHAT and FQDESV (reference sequence). J lost 2 bases, V lost 5 bases, and 6 bases had no gene match. The CDR3 loop is CASSPPGQGNTGELFF. CDR3 DNA: TGTGCCAGCAGCCCCCCGGGACAGGGAAACACCGGGGAGCTGTTTTTT. Looking up the rest from reference TRBV11-1 and TRBJ2-2 gives the full variable domain: EAEVAQSPRYKITEKSQAVAFWCDPISGHATLYWYRQILGQGPELLVQFQDESVVDDSQLPKDRFSAERLKGVDSTLKIQPAELGDSAMYLCASSPPGQGNTGELFFGEGSRLTVL.

The chain is built from TRBV4-2 and TRBJ2-7; D perhaps matches TRBD2 (5 bases). This CDR3 is 14 amino acids long. Trimming stripped 4 bases from V and 1 base from J, with 11 bases between. The germline V gene has CDR1 LGHNA and CDR2 YNFKEQ. In DNA form, the CDR3 reads TGTGCCAGCAGCCCTGAGGCGGGTTCCTACGAGCAGTACTTC. Translation gives CASSPEAGSYEQYF.

The V and J genes are TRBV15 and TRBJ1-3, with 7 bases lining up with TRBD1. The CDR3 is 17 amino acids. The V gene's germline CDR1 is LNHNV and CDR2 YYDKDF (reference sequence). The ends lost 3 bases at V and 4 bases at J; junction bases unmatched: 12. CDR3 nucleotides: TGTGCCACCAGCAGGTGGTGGTGGCAGGGGGAAGGAAACACCATATATTTT. This codes for CATSRWWWQGEGNTIYF.

This clonotype was seen only a few times. The chain has TRBV12-3 or TRBV12-4 and TRBJ1-5; 7 nucleotides match TRBD1. The CDR3 covers 14 residues. The junction had 9 bases not matched to a gene; V was cut back by 7 bases and J by 6 bases. For the CDR3, the DNA is TGTGCCAGCACCTATAGACAGGGCGGTCAGCCCCAGCATTTT. Amino acids: CASTYRQGGQPQHF.

This chain connects TRBV4-3 to TRBJ1-2; 7 bases map to TRBD1. With V trimmed by 3 bases and J by 2 bases, 9 bases remained unmatched. Germline loops: CDR1 LGHNA, CDR2 YSLEER. The CDR3 is 16 amino acids. The CDR3 sequence is CASSQAAGTVNYGYTF. The DNA for the CDR3 is TGCGCCAGCAGCCAGGCTGCCGGGACAGTAAACTATGGCTACACCTTC.